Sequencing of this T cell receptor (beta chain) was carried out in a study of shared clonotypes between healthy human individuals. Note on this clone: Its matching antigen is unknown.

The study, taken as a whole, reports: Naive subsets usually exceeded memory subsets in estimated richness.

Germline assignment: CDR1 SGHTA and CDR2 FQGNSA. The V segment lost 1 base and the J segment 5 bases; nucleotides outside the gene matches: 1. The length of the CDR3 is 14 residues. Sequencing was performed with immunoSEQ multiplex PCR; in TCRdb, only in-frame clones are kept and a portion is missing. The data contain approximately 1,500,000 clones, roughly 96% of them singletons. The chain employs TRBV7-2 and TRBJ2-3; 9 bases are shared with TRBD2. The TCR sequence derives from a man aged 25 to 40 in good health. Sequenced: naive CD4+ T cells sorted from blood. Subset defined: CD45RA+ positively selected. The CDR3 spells CASSLGLAEDTQYF. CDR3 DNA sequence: TGTGCCAGCAGCTTAGGACTAGCGGAAGATACGCAGTATTTT.